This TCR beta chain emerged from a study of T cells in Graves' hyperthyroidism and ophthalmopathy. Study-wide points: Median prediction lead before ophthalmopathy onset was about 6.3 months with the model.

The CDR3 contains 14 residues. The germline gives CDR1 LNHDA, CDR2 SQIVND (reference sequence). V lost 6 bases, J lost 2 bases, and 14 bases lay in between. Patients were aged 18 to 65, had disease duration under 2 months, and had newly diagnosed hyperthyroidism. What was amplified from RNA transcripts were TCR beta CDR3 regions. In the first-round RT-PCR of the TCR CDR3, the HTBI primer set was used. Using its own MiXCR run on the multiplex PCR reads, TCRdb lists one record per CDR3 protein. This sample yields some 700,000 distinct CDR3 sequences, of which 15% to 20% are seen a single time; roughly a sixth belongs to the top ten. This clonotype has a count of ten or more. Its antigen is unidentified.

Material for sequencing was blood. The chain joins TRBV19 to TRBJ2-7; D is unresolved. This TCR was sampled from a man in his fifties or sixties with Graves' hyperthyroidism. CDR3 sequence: CASSVRAGPYEQYF. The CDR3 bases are TGTGCCAGTAGCGTCCGGGCCGGACCCTACGAGCAGTACTTC.